The sample holds one count of the clone carrying this T cell receptor (beta chain). This record belongs to a study of Ad26.COV2.S vaccination and SARS-CoV-2 variants. The sample's treatment: roughly 18 received Ad26.COV2.S at low or high dose, single or two shots; about 5 received placebo; per-sample allocation not given. Day 63 after the first injection of vaccine or placebo was the sampling time. TCRdb keeps only in-frame clones here, not all; method: immunoSEQ multiplex PCR. The data hold about 680,000 clones, with 89% observed a single time. Trimming removed 4 bases at V and 6 bases at J, with 28 bases between. The CDR3 consists of 19 residues. Germline CDR1 reads LGHNA; CDR2 reads YNFKEQ.

This specimen was peripheral blood, taken in a trial of Ad26.COV2.S vaccine versus placebo. This chain links TRBV4-2 with TRBJ1-5; D is possibly TRBD1 (5 bases). This receptor was identified in a person aged 18-60 years who received the Ad26.COV2.S COVID-19 vaccine or a placebo. Here the CDR3 DNA reads TGTGCCAGCAGCCCCTGGATTTCTCCTTTGACAGATCTGAGTCAGCCCCAGCATTTT. Translated: CASSPWISPLTDLSQPQHF.